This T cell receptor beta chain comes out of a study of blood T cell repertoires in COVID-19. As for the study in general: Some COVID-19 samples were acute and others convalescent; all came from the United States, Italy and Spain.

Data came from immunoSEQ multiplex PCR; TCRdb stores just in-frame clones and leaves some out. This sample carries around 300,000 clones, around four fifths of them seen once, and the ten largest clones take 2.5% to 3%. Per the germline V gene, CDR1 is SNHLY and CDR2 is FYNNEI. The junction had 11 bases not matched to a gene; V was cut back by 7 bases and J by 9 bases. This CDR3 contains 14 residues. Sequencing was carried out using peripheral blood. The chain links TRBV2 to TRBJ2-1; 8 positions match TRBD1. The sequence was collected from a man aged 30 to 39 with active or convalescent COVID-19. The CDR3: CASTQAQGEVEQFF. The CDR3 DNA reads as TGTGCCAGCACCCAGGCACAGGGGGAGGTTGAGCAGTTCTTC. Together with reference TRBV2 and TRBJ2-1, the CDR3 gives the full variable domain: EPEVTQTPSHQVTQMGQEVILRCVPISNHLYFYWYRQILGQKVEFLVSFYNNEISEKSEIFDDQFSVERPDGSNFTLKIRSTKLEDSAMYFCASTQAQGEVEQFFGPGTRLTVL.